Given below is one T cell receptor beta chain in context. Its specificity is not known. This table comes from immunoSEQ multiplex PCR, and its TCRdb copy is limited to in-frame clones, with some not included. The sample carries 130,000 to 150,000 clones, approximately 91% recorded once. The data were taken from a study of graft-versus-host responses after intestinal transplantation. Study findings and constraints: Early declines in HvG clones that occurred post-transplant were associated with peak circulating GvH clone levels.

The CDR3 has 14 residues. The trim removed 5 bases at V and 9 bases at J, leaving 9 bases unmatched. The germline CDR1 and CDR2 sequences are SGHAT and FQDESV (reference sequence). The chain recombines TRBV11-1 with TRBJ2-7; 11 positions agree with TRBD2. The source is a human donor who received an intestinal transplant. The sample here was unstimulated CD4+ T cells sorted from spleen or lymph node cells, taken before intestinal transplant. In nucleotides, the CDR3 is TGTGCCAGCAGCCCGCGACTAGCGGGACAGGTGCAGTACTTC. This translates into CASSPRLAGQVQYF.